The next 18 T cell receptor beta chains were all read from a single sample in a study of T cell repertoires in cytomegalovirus infection. One entry per CDR3 protein, called by TCRdb with MiXCR from the reads. In the table there are approximately 320,000 distinct CDR3 sequences, 8% to 10% of which are singletons. Material for sequencing was PBMCs. These receptors all stem from a human donor in good health (CMV status not recorded). Some clones in this sample may be carry-over from other donors' samples.

The sample holds many counts of this clonotype. The CDR3 sequence is CASSLKAGGLTDTQYF. The DNA for the CDR3 is TGTGCCAGCAGTCTCAAGGCGGGAGGGCTAACAGATACGCAGTATTTT. The gene calls are TRBV7-2 and TRBJ2-3; 9 positions agree with TRBD2. The J segment lost 3 bases and the V segment lost 6 bases, leaving 10 bases of the junction unmatched. The CDR3 consists of 16 residues. Germline assignment: CDR1 SGHTA and CDR2 FQGNSA.

The V gene is TRBV29-1, the J gene TRBJ1-1; weak D call: TRBD1 (5 bases). Germline CDR1 SQVTM, CDR2 ANQGSEA. The CDR3 loop spans 14 amino acids. The germline V and J ends were trimmed by 2 bases and 4 bases, with 14 bases remaining between them. The CDR3 region is CSVERAPGTTEAFF. The DNA for the CDR3 is TGCAGCGTTGAAAGGGCCCCCGGGACCACTGAAGCTTTCTTT.

The chain couples TRBV12-3 or TRBV12-4 to TRBJ1-5, with a tentative D call TRBD1 (5 bases). CDR3 size: 14 residues. Between the trimmed V and J ends, which lost 4 bases and 3 bases, there was a span of 10 bases. DNA for the CDR3: TGTGCCAGCAGTTGGGGACTGACCAATCAGCCCCAGCATTTT. Translating it yields CASSWGLTNQPQHF.

The chain carries TRBV6-5 and TRBJ2-2, with 10 bases fitting TRBD1. This CDR3 has 15 amino acids. CDR1 is MNHEY and CDR2 is SVGAGI in the germline V gene. V shed 7 bases, J shed 7 bases, and the junction held 9 bases outside the gene matches. The CDR3 coding sequence is TGTGCCAGCACCATGACAGGGGGCAAGGGCGGGGAGCTGTTTTTT. This sequence encodes CASTMTGGKGGELFF.

The chain is built from TRBV7-8 and TRBJ1-5, with D perhaps matching TRBD1 (6 bases). V was trimmed by 8 bases and J by 1 base, leaving 18 bases between them. The CDR3 is 16 residues long. The V gene's germline CDR1 is SGHVS and CDR2 FQNEAQ. As DNA, the CDR3 is TGTGCCAGCGGGCTGGGGCTAACAGGGAGCAATCAGCCCCAGCATTTT. It translates to CASGLGLTGSNQPQHF.

This clonotype was counted only a few times. CDR3 in amino acids: CASSEVKNIQYF. Here the CDR3 DNA reads TGTGCCAGCAGTGAGGTCAAAAACATTCAGTACTTC. This chain uses TRBV25-1 with TRBJ2-4; D unclear. V was clipped by 3 bases and J by 3 bases, with 3 bases between them. There are 12 residues in the CDR3. The V gene's germline CDR1 is MGHDK and CDR2 SYGVNS.

In its sample, this clonotype was seen many times. The chain recombines TRBV7-2 with TRBJ2-3; 11 bases agree with TRBD2. The CDR3 length is 17 residues. After removal of 6 bases from V and 4 bases from J, the junction contained 12 bases not matched to a gene. Germline CDR1 is SGHTA and CDR2 is FQGNSA. The CDR3 DNA is TGTGCCAGCAGTTACACCAAACTAGCGGGAGCTTCAGATACGCAGTATTTT. Translating gives CASSYTKLAGASDTQYF.

There are many counts of this clonotype. CDR3 sequence (DNA): TGTGCCAGCAGCTCACGACAGGGGCTCGCGGCGAACACTGAAGCTTTCTTT. This sequence encodes CASSSRQGLAANTEAFF. The genes are TRBV7-2 and TRBJ1-1, with 8 bases lining up with TRBD1. J gave up 1 base and V 4 bases, and 11 bases lay outside the gene matches. CDR1 SGHTA and CDR2 FQGNSA come from the germline V gene. CDR3 size: 17 residues.

In this sample, this clonotype turned up a few times. The J gene is TRBJ1-1, the V gene TRBV19; a weak D match, TRBD1 (5 bases). V lost 3 bases and J lost 0, with 8 bases in between. Germline V lookup: CDR1 LNHDA, CDR2 SQIVND (reference sequence). The CDR3 has 14 residues. The CDR3 bases are TGTGCCAGTAGTATTGGGGCTGTGAACACTGAAGCTTTCTTT. Translated: CASSIGAVNTEAFF.

This clonotype was observed a handful of times. The rearrangement joins TRBV27 to TRBJ1-5; D is uncertain. V was shortened by 5 bases and J by 6 bases, with 14 bases between the two germline ends. The CDR3 runs to 14 residues. The germline gives CDR1 MNHEY, CDR2 SMNVEV (reference sequence). CDR3 in DNA: TGTGCCAGCAGTCCCTGGGCAGAAGGTCAGCCCCAGCATTTT. This sequence encodes CASSPWAEGQPQHF.

This clonotype was counted only a few times. The V gene is TRBV25-1, the J gene TRBJ2-7, with D tentatively TRBD2 (6 bases). V lost 6 bases and J lost 1, with 13 bases in between. The CDR3 has 14 amino acids. Germline values: CDR1 MGHDK, CDR2 SYGVNS. The CDR3 protein is CASSAPGLSYEQYF. CDR3 sequence (DNA): TGTGCCAGCAGCGCCCCGGGACTGTCCTACGAGCAGTACTTC.

This clonotype was detected a few times. The chain joins TRBV7-9 to TRBJ1-6, with unresolved D. This CDR3 spans 12 amino acids. V was shortened by 2 bases and J by 6 bases, with 2 bases between the two germline ends. Per germline, CDR1 SEHNR and CDR2 FQNEAQ (reference sequence). CDR3 sequence (DNA): TGTGCCAGCAGCTTACCTAATTCACCCCTCCACTTT. It is translated as CASSLPNSPLHF.

This clonotype appeared a few times. The chain couples TRBV6-5 to TRBJ1-3; D is ambiguous. Germline CDR1 MNHEY, CDR2 SVGAGI. V lost 5 bases and J lost 4, with 18 bases in between. The CDR3 covers 16 residues. This CDR3 is CASSPGQTTFGNTIYF. The CDR3 nucleotides read TGTGCCAGCAGTCCGGGTCAGACAACTTTCGGAAACACCATATATTTT.

In this sample, this clonotype turned up a few times. The rearrangement joins TRBV6-2 or TRBV6-3 to TRBJ2-7; D might be TRBD2 (6 bases). CDR1 and CDR2 from the germline V gene are MNHEY and SVGEGT. The CDR3 contains 15 residues. With 6 bases removed from V and 4 bases from J, the gap between germline ends came to 19 bases. As DNA, the CDR3 is TGTGCCAGCAGCCCCGTCTTGGAGGGACGTTACGAGCAGTACTTC. The encoded protein is CASSPVLEGRYEQYF.

This clonotype showed up many times. The CDR3 loop reads CASSYSFTEGLYGYTF. CDR3 DNA sequence: TGTGCCAGCAGTTACTCCTTCACAGAGGGGCTCTACGGCTACACCTTC. The rearrangement joins TRBV6-5 to TRBJ1-2; possibly TRBD1 for D (5 bases). Trimming took 0 bases from V and 8 from J, leaving 19 bases between them. The CDR3 runs to 16 residues. Germline-derived CDR1 and CDR2 are MNHEY and SVGAGI.

A few counts support this clonotype. The J gene is TRBJ2-3, the V gene TRBV7-4; D is perhaps TRBD1 (6 bases). Germline loops: CDR1 SGHVT, CDR2 SQSDAQ. V lost 2 bases and J lost 5, with 14 bases in between. The CDR3 is 15 residues long. The CDR3 spells CASSLTDSGVDTQYF. The CDR3 nucleotides read TGTGCCAGCAGCTTAACGGATTCAGGGGTAGATACGCAGTATTTT.

This clonotype was counted ten times or more. The chain has TRBV5-4 and TRBJ2-1; 11 nucleotides line up with TRBD2. There are 15 residues in the CDR3. With 7 bases clipped from V and 5 bases from J, the junction kept 8 bases outside the gene matches. Germline CDR1 reads SGHNT; CDR2 reads YYREEE (reference sequence). This CDR3 is CASGIAGGPNNEQFF. CDR3 in DNA: TGTGCCAGCGGCATAGCGGGGGGGCCGAACAATGAGCAGTTCTTC.

CDR3 region: CSAHPGGETQYF. The CDR3 coding sequence is TGCAGCGCCCATCCCGGGGGAGAGACCCAGTACTTC. The chain joins TRBV29-1 to TRBJ2-5; tentatively, D is TRBD2 (6 bases). There are 12 residues in the CDR3. The germline V gene has CDR1 SQVTM and CDR2 ANQGSEA. The V and J ends lost 7 bases and 4 bases respectively, with 13 bases between them. The full variable domain, with the rest looked up from reference TRBV29-1 and TRBJ2-5, is SAVISQKPSRDICQRGTSLTIQCQVDSQVTMMFWYRQQPGQSLTLIATANQGSEATYESGFVIDKFPISRPNLTFSTLTVSNMSPEDSSIYLCSAHPGGETQYFGPGTRLLVL.